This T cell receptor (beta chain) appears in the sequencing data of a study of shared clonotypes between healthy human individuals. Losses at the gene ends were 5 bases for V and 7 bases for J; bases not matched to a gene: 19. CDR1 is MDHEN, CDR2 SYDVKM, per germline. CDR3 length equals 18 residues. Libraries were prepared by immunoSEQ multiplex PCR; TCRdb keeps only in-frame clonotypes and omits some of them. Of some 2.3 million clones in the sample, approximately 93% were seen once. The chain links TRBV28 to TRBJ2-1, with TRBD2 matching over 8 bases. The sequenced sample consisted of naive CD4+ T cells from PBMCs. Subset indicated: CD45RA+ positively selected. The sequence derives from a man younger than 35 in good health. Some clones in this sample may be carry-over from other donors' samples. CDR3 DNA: TGTGCCAGCAGTCCGAGCCCTTGGTTTACGGGAGGGCATAATGAGCAGTTCTTC. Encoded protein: CASSPSPWFTGGHNEQFF.